The entry below gives a single TCR beta chain sequence along with its context. Its binding antigen is unknown. No base qualities exist here, and no much larger clone lies one base off it. The data were taken from a study of cytomegalovirus exposure and HLA in healthy donors (TCRdb year 2017). With regard to the full study: An earlier analysis of a few hundred of the donors reported 276 Gb of sequence data and around 110 million unique TCR beta sequences obtained from about 170 million T cells. Roughly 300 gigabases of sequencing data and approximately 92 million unique TCR sequences made up an early release that covered several hundred HLA-typed donors. Among the roughly 430 genotyped donors, around 81% belonged to the genetic ancestry cluster associated with self-reported Caucasian donors. The aim of the study was to test whether cataloging public T cell receptors could identify signatures of past pathogen exposure. The study profiled the T cell repertoires of 500 to 800 subjects by immunosequencing and related them to cytomegalovirus serostatus. A separate validation cohort of 100 to 150 different subjects was used in addition to the 666-subject first cohort. To predict cytomegalovirus infection status, the study combined high-throughput TCR immunosequencing, statistical association of individual TCRs with disease status, and machine learning. In a later analysis, previously published TCR beta repertoires from 670 or so donors were re-analyzed and high-resolution HLA genotyping was added so that TCR occurrence patterns could be studied. Rather than using new phenotypic data, the later analysis identified candidate immune exposures from TCR beta sequences and from how often those sequences occurred across donors. An earlier analysis of approximately 640 of the donors applied high-throughput TCR beta sequencing to assess whether each TCR beta V gene segment acted as functional or pseudogenic. Donor age, sex, ethnicity and CMV serostatus were compiled alongside the repertoire data. A later genetic analysis took genome-wide SNP genotypes for about 55% of the roughly 670 donors and used that subset as a discovery cohort. Every discovery cohort repertoire had been produced on one sequencing platform. HLA typing included class I and class II loci at four-digit resolution. Typing coverage differed by locus: A, B, C, DRB1 and DQB1 were typed in roughly 620-630 donors, DQA1 in approximately 520, DPA1 in roughly 590, and DPB1 in around 490. Because of strong linkage in the cohort, five DR-DQ haplotypes were treated as single units for association and clustering. Among roughly 400 genotyped donors of the cohort, an average of approximately 200,000 unique TCR beta nucleotide sequences was sequenced per donor, of which roughly 17% were non-productive.

Here is what the overall study found, with its caveats: The sequencing pipeline was judged likely to have produced a cluster of highly shared sequence variants as a technical artifact. Presence/absence analyses assumed roughly uniform sequencing depth across donors, an assumption that may not hold. A few of the identified cytomegalovirus-associated TCR beta chains were confirmed in vitro to be specific for cytomegalovirus antigens. Because counts were too low, about 18 rarely observed V segments, including chromosome 9 orphons, were left out of the earlier analysis of 500 to 750 of the donors. CMV serostatus was the only immune exposure information available for the cohort. Several of the top co-occurrence clusters appeared to be linked to parvovirus B19, influenza, CMV and Epstein-Barr virus, according to a later analysis. Some IMGT-functional V segments, including TRBV6-2 and TRBV6-3, could not be distinguished by the 87-base-pair reads and were therefore excluded. The cohort was sequenced for TCR beta chains only, and without alpha or paired-chain data the features that could be detected were limited. While some public TCRs were present in many individuals, most TCR sequences turned up only very rarely across donors. A total of 150 to 200 TCR beta chains were listed by the study as associated with cytomegalovirus. Compared with equally common non-associated chains, HLA-associated TCR beta chains in a later analysis were more clonally expanded and had lower generation probabilities. According to a later analysis, TCR association rates differed among HLA loci, with DRB1 alleles showing the most associated TCRs and HLA-C alleles showing the fewest. In a later analysis, about 16,000 TCR beta sequences were associated with specific HLA alleles at a false discovery rate of 0.05. Linkage disequilibrium might explain the correlated functional status among segregating V segments, but an unknown experimental factor could not be ruled out. A later genetic analysis associated a missense DCLRE1C variant with V-gene and J-gene trimming of TCR beta chains, and an independent cohort replicated the association. A later analysis found that most CMV-associated TCR beta chains appeared HLA-restricted, with HLA associations seemingly driven largely by CMV exposure. Strong co-occurrence of HLA alleles, especially DR and DQ, made assigning TCR associations to individual alleles difficult. According to a later genetic analysis, donors in an Asian-associated ancestry cluster had fewer N-insertions in productive TCRs than the approximately 690-donor mean. Cytomegalovirus status was reported to be diagnosed by the classifier with high specificity and sensitivity in both the original and validation cohorts. A further reported finding was that TCR beta sequences accurately predicted the HLA-A and HLA-B alleles for most subjects in the first cohort. The authors suggested that the approach could potentially be generalized to other disease states and immunological phenotypes. In an earlier analysis of approximately 590 of the donors, most TCR beta V segments appeared in productive rearrangements about 87% or about 30% of the time, broadly matching IMGT annotations. Because HLA typing was unavailable for some donors at each locus, only the typed subset was used in association tests.

The cohort was made up of about 670 healthy bone marrow donors. At the time of sampling, all cohort members were nominally healthy, though unrecorded immune exposures were likely present. The donor tested CMV seropositive and was one of the 289 seropositive cohort members. A peripheral blood sample was provided by each donor, and peripheral blood mononuclear cells were used for TCR beta sequencing. Genomic DNA extraction from the blood cell samples was performed with the Qiagen DNeasy Blood Extraction Kit. The germline V and J ends show losses of 2 bases and 7 bases respectively, and no gene match explains 11 bases of the junction. CDR1 and CDR2 (MNHNS, SASEGT) derive from the germline V gene. The CDR3 starts with the cysteine, ends with the phenylalanine, and has 18 residues. The only DNA kept is the CDR3, 54 bases in frame from the first base. Libraries were constructed by the immunoSEQ multiplex PCR assay. For the multiplex PCR, a mixture combining 60 forward primers for TCR Vbeta segments and 13 reverse primers for TCR Jbeta segments was used. The CDR3 region of rearranged TCR beta genes was amplified from genomic DNA with a multiplex PCR assay. On the Illumina HiSeq System, the amplified TCR beta libraries were sequenced as 87-base-pair reads. Regarding the original processing steps: A later analysis counted about 80 million unique TCR beta chains across the 690 or so repertoires, and around 9.9 million of these chains were shared by at least two donors. Raw reads were error-corrected and collapsed into unique sequences by a nearest-neighbor algorithm in which closely related sequences were merged to remove PCR and sequencing errors. Alignment of CDR3 sequences to IMGT reference sequences was used to assign V, D and J gene segments. Each retained sequence needed at least a six-nucleotide match to both a V gene segment and a J gene segment. A rearrangement counted as productive if the CDR3 had no stop codons and remained in frame with V and J, and every other rearrangement counted as non-productive. CDR3 was defined according to IMGT convention as the region running from the second conserved V-encoded cysteine to the conserved J-encoded phenylalanine. The earlier analysis of 500 to 650 of the donors excluded any sequence lacking an unambiguous match to a single V gene segment. An earlier analysis of a few hundred of the donors classified V segments as functional when productive rearrangements were above 56.7% and as segregating when the standard deviation between donors was above 5%. A statistical classification framework was built for diagnosing cytomegalovirus status from the catalog of TCR beta chain sequences. In a later analysis, TCR nucleotide sequences were compared against IMGT/GENE-DB human TR gene sequences so that V and J genes could be assigned. A later analysis assigned CDR3 sequences and most-parsimonious VDJ recombination scenarios with the TCRdist pipeline. In a later analysis, every TCR beta chain was defined by the combination of its CDR3 amino acid sequence and its V-gene family, and reads without a unique V-gene family were dropped. In a later analysis, some 600 highly shared, low-generation-probability nucleotide sequences were removed to address suspected cross-contamination and a sequencing artifact. For each public chain, a later analysis derived a clonal expansion index from normalized ranks of inferred template counts within each repertoire. Generation probabilities in a later analysis came from a VDJ recombination model fitted to out-of-frame rearrangements, and those results were checked against IGoR. A later analysis scored TCR-TCR, TCR-HLA and TCR-CMV co-occurrence with hypergeometric tests, applying a repertoire-size bias correction to TCR pairs. False discovery rates were estimated in a later analysis by permuting HLA or CMV assignments 20 times. In a later analysis, co-occurring TCRs were grouped with DBSCAN, and TCRdist sequence similarity was added when clustering was performed within HLA-allele-positive subsets. Repertoires with fewer than 30,000 or more than 120,000 public chains, plus five repertoires with anomalous nucleotide sharing, were excluded from co-occurrence clustering. Drawn from immuneACCESS, this table holds only the in-frame rearrangements with V and J called that TCRdb kept. Clones are partly lost; checked studies trace under half to an unresolved V gene and leave the rest unexplained. The V and J calls and clone size come from that table; D and trimming were worked out from the DNA. A total of 150,000 to 200,000 clones appear in this sample, 75% to 85% of them only once. The biggest ten clones account for roughly 5.2% of the sample.

The sample comprised PBMCs. This chain is built from TRBV6-1 and TRBJ2-2; TRBD2 agrees with 12 junctional bases. This receptor was taken from a woman aged 18-29 years in good health and CMV-seropositive. The sequenced DNA: TGTGCCAGCAGTGAATTTCAGACTAGCGGGGGTGTCATCGGGGAGCTGTTTTTT. This sequence encodes CASSEFQTSGGVIGELFF.